The rows below give T cell receptor beta chains drawn from one sample of a study of T cells after yellow fever vaccination. TCRdb re-called the 5' RACE reads through MiXCR, storing one row per CDR3 protein. Of a few hundred thousand distinct CDR3 sequences in the sample, around 21% were seen once. The material sequenced was PBMCs, taken 15 days after the yellow fever booster vaccination. The receptor set was obtained from a man under 40 who received the YFV17D yellow fever vaccine. Each CDR3 is given with its conserved first and last residue. A D gene is named only where the DNA matches it firmly. The size entry is marked missing in some rows and otherwise reads once, few, many or a size class.

v_gene	d_gene	j_gene	abundance	CDR3aa	CDR3nt
TRBV29-1	TRBD1	TRBJ1-1	.	CSVGTVEAFF	TGCAGCGTCGGGACAGTTGAAGCTTTCTTT
TRBV19	.	TRBJ1-1	many	CASSIDESGAAVYAFF	TGTGCCAGTAGTATAGACGAGTCGGGGGCGGCGGTGTACGCTTTCTTT
TRBV12-3/TRBV12-4	TRBD1	TRBJ2-1	.	CASSLPPGQGGRNEQFF	TGTGCCAGCAGTTTACCCCCGGGACAGGGGGGCAGAAATGAGCAGTTCTTC
TRBV11-2	.	TRBJ1-2	few	CASSLEGSSNYGYTF	TGTGCCAGCAGCTTAGAGGGTTCCTCTAACTATGGCTACACCTTC
TRBV7-8	.	TRBJ2-7	.	CASSLDLVSYEQYF	TGTGCCAGCAGCTTAGATCTGGTCTCCTACGAGCAGTACTTC
TRBV28	.	TRBJ2-1	.	CASSLSFSSYNEQFF	TGTGCCAGCAGTTTATCCTTCTCCTCCTACAATGAGCAGTTCTTC
TRBV29-1	TRBD1	TRBJ1-4	.	CSVGTGRTELFF	TGCAGCGTTGGGACAGGGAGGACAGAACTGTTTTTT
TRBV20-1	.	TRBJ2-3	.	CSGQDQADTQYF	TGCAGTGGGCAGGACCAGGCAGATACGCAGTATTTT
TRBV29-1	.	TRBJ2-2	many	CSVRNTGELFF	TGCAGCGTTCGCAACACCGGGGAGCTGTTTTTT
TRBV5-1	.	TRBJ2-5	few	CASSPGQGGQETQYF	TGCGCCAGCAGCCCAGGACAGGGAGGGCAAGAGACCCAGTACTTC
TRBV27	.	TRBJ1-1	.	CASSIGGEGTEAFF	TGTGCCAGCAGCATAGGGGGGGAAGGGACTGAAGCTTTCTTT
TRBV7-2	.	TRBJ2-7	.	CASSLAGAQYF	TGTGCCAGCAGCTTAGCTGGAGCCCAGTACTTC
TRBV20-1	TRBD2	TRBJ2-1	.	CSARGTSGYYNEQFF	TGCAGTGCTCGCGGGACTAGCGGATACTACAATGAGCAGTTCTTC
TRBV29-1	.	TRBJ2-7	.	CSVVRTREQYF	TGCAGCGTTGTTAGGACTCGGGAGCAGTACTTC
TRBV19	.	TRBJ2-1	few	CASSIGGFGRDNEQFF	TGTGCCAGTAGTATTGGGGGGTTCGGTAGGGACAATGAGCAGTTCTTC
TRBV6-2/TRBV6-3	TRBD2	TRBJ2-1	.	CASSSGTSGRWPYNEQFF	TGTGCCAGCAGTTCCGGGACTAGCGGGAGATGGCCCTACAATGAGCAGTTCTTC
TRBV25-1	TRBD2	TRBJ2-1	.	CASRNRREGSYNEQFF	TGTGCCAGCAGAAACCGTCGGGAGGGCTCCTACAATGAGCAGTTCTTC
TRBV5-4	TRBD2	TRBJ2-3	.	CASSLAGVSGLWGTDTQYF	TGTGCCAGCAGCTTGGCCGGGGTTAGCGGGTTATGGGGCACAGATACGCAGTATTTT
TRBV11-2	.	TRBJ2-5	few	CASSLDRAQETQYF	TGTGCCAGCAGCTTAGACAGGGCACAAGAGACCCAGTACTTC
TRBV5-1	.	TRBJ2-1	.	CASRGTSGDEQFF	TGCGCCAGCAGGGGGACCTCGGGAGATGAGCAGTTCTTC
TRBV20-1	.	TRBJ2-4	.	CSAARVSKNIQYF	TGCAGTGCTGCCAGGGTATCCAAAAACATTCAGTACTTC
TRBV24-1	TRBD2	TRBJ2-1	few	CATSDFSLAGRNEQFF	TGTGCCACCAGTGATTTCTCACTAGCGGGACGCAATGAGCAGTTCTTC
TRBV11-3	TRBD1	TRBJ2-7	few	CASSGWTGIYGEQYF	TGTGCCAGCAGTGGTTGGACAGGCATTTATGGGGAGCAGTACTTC
TRBV12-3/TRBV12-4	.	TRBJ2-1	.	CASFRDIYNEQFF	TGTGCCAGCTTCCGGGACATTTACAATGAGCAGTTCTTC
TRBV7-2	.	TRBJ1-6	.	CASSLAQEKSPLHF	TGTGCCAGCAGCTTAGCCCAGGAGAAATCACCCCTCCACTTT
TRBV21-1	.	TRBJ1-2	.	CASRDPRGYTF	TGTGCCAGCAGGGATCCGAGGGGCTACACCTTC
TRBV5-1	.	TRBJ2-7	few	CASSEGRGSVKYEQYF	TGCGCCAGCAGCGAGGGCCGGGGGTCGGTGAAATACGAGCAGTACTTC
TRBV3-1	.	TRBJ1-2	few	CASSHTDSAKAGYTF	TGTGCCAGCAGCCATACGGACAGCGCGAAGGCTGGCTACACCTTC
TRBV7-9	TRBD1	TRBJ2-7	.	CASSVWDRNYEQYF	TGTGCCAGCAGCGTATGGGACAGAAACTACGAGCAGTACTTC
TRBV6-1	TRBD2	TRBJ2-1	.	CASSPRTSGLPYNEQFF	TGTGCCAGCAGTCCTCGGACTAGCGGGCTGCCCTACAATGAGCAGTTCTTC
TRBV11-2	.	TRBJ2-7	.	CASSLYRFSYEQYF	TGTGCCAGCAGCTTATATCGGTTTTCCTACGAGCAGTACTTC
TRBV21-1	.	TRBJ2-1	few	CASRVDEQFF	TGTGCCAGCAGGGTCGATGAGCAGTTCTTC
TRBV29-1	.	TRBJ2-2	.	CSVEGLVRGELFF	TGCAGCGTTGAAGGGCTCGTCCGCGGGGAGCTGTTTTTT
TRBV4-3	TRBD2	TRBJ2-1	.	CASSPKRGLAGDEQFF	TGCGCCAGCAGCCCCAAGAGAGGGCTAGCGGGAGATGAGCAGTTCTTC
TRBV28	.	TRBJ2-7	.	CASSDGDPYEQYF	TGTGCCAGCAGCGACGGGGACCCCTACGAGCAGTACTTC
TRBV5-1	.	TRBJ2-1	few	CASSPYGGGGPVDEQFF	TGCGCCAGCAGCCCCTATGGAGGGGGAGGGCCCGTGGATGAGCAGTTCTTC
TRBV19	.	TRBJ2-3	.	CATGGTGTDTQYF	TGTGCCACCGGAGGGACAGGCACAGATACGCAGTATTTT
TRBV30	.	TRBJ2-3	.	CAWSVQADTQYF	TGTGCCTGGAGTGTACAAGCAGATACGCAGTATTTT
TRBV15	.	TRBJ2-2	few	CATSRDGGANTGELFF	TGTGCCACCAGCAGAGATGGGGGCGCGAACACCGGGGAGCTGTTTTTT
TRBV9	.	TRBJ1-1	few	CASSVGVSPEAFF	TGTGCCAGCAGCGTAGGGGTCTCCCCTGAAGCTTTCTTT
TRBV6-2/TRBV6-3	.	TRBJ2-2	few	CASKLWVSGELFF	TGTGCCAGCAAACTTTGGGTTTCCGGGGAGCTGTTTTTT
TRBV10-3	.	TRBJ1-1	few	CAITNGQTNTEAFF	TGTGCCATCACCAACGGACAGACGAACACTGAAGCTTTCTTT